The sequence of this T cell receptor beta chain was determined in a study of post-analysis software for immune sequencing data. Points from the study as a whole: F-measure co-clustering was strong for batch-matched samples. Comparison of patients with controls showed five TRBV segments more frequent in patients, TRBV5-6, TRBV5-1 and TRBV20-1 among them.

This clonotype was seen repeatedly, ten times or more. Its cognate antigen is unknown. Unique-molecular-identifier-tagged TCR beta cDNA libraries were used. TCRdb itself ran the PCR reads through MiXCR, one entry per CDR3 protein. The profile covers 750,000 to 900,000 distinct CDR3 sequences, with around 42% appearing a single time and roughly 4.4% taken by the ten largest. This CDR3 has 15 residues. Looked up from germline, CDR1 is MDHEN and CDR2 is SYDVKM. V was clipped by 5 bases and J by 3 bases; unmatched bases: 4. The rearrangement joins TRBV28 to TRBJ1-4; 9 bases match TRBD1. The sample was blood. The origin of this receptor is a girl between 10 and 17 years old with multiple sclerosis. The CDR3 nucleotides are TGTGCCAGCAGTCCCGGGACAGGGCCTAATGAAAAACTGTTTTTT. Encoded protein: CASSPGTGPNEKLFF.